This T cell receptor (beta chain) was identified during a study of blood T cell repertoires in COVID-19. Study summary: There were acute and convalescent COVID-19 samples, and they came from the United States, Italy and Spain. The analysed material was cDNA or gDNA that came from T cells, B-cell-depleted T cells, or PBMCs.

As processed by the authors: Reference gene primer amplification gave nucleated cell count estimates. Measured with immunoSEQ multiplex PCR; TCRdb has only the in-frame clones, and not every one. D and trimming were read from the DNA, whereas the V and J calls and clone size are those reported in that table. The data show hundreds of thousands of clones, approximately 85% seen once. This CDR3 is 18 amino acids long. The germline CDR1 and CDR2 sequences are MGHRA and YSYEKL. Trimming took off 1 base at V and 1 base at J, with 20 bases between the two ends. Seattle-derived patients entered the study during active infection and were followed longitudinally.

The genes are TRBV4-1 and TRBJ2-7, with D possibly being TRBD1 (6 bases). Sequencing input: peripheral blood. The receptor comes from a man in his fifties or sixties with COVID-19, enrolled during active disease. The CDR3 DNA reads TGCGCCAGCAGCCAAGCGGCCCTCTCGGGCAGGGGTTCCTACGAGCAGTACTTC. This sequence encodes CASSQAALSGRGSYEQYF.